A selection of T cell receptor beta chains follows, all from one sample in a study of metastatic and nonmetastatic thyroid tumors. TCRdb reanalyzed the PCR reads via MiXCR. The sample holds fewer than 12,000 clones, under 30% seen once. The sequenced sample consisted of tumor tissue. The source of these receptors is a female donor with papillary thyroid cancer or a benign thyroid nodule (not recorded which). Some clones in this sample may be carry-over from other donors' samples. Each CDR3 is given with its conserved first and last residue. The order of the fields is V gene, clone size, D gene, J gene, CDR3 DNA, CDR3 protein. D genes are given only for firm matches. A clone size is listed for some rows: how often the clone was seen (once, few, many), or a class if it is expanded.

TRBV5-1	medium-sized	TRBD2	TRBJ2-7	TGCGCCAGCAGCTTGGGGGCTAGCGGGTACTCCCGGGCCCGCGAGCAGTACTTC	CASSLGASGYSRAREQYF
TRBV19	few	TRBD2	TRBJ2-1	TGTGCCAGCCAGCGGGACTCCTACAATGAGCAGTTCTTC	CASQRDSYNEQFF
TRBV7-3	-	-	TRBJ2-5	TGTGCCAGCAGCTTAGTAGTCGGGGAGACCCAGTACTTC	CASSLVVGETQYF
TRBV28	few	TRBD1	TRBJ1-1	TGTGCCAGTCTGATTTCGGGACAGCGGAACACTGAAGCTTTCTTT	CASLISGQRNTEAFF
TRBV3-1	few	-	TRBJ2-7	TGTGCCAGCAGCCAAACCTACTACGAGCAGTACTTC	CASSQTYYEQYF
TRBV10-2	-	TRBD1	TRBJ1-2	TGCGCCAGCAGCGTTGGGAGGGGACAGGGAAACTATGGCTACACCTTC	CASSVGRGQGNYGYTF
TRBV6-1	-	-	TRBJ2-1	TGTGCCAGCAGTGAAGGGGCTAGCAAGCAGTTCTTC	CASSEGASKQFF
TRBV19	few	TRBD1	TRBJ2-5	TGTGCCAGTAGCTTTAGGGGACAGGGAAAGGAGACCCAGTACTTC	CASSFRGQGKETQYF
TRBV5-1	-	-	TRBJ1-2	TGCGCCAGCAGCTTCTCAACAGGGAACTATGGCTACACCTTC	CASSFSTGNYGYTF
TRBV19	few	-	TRBJ2-1	TGTGCCAGTAGTATCGGCCCCTACAATGAGCAGTTCTTC	CASSIGPYNEQFF
TRBV27	-	-	TRBJ2-2	TGTGCCAGCAGCCTCGGGGCGGGGGCGGGGACCGGGGAGCTGTTTTTT	CASSLGAGAGTGELFF
TRBV27	few	TRBD2	TRBJ2-2	TGTGCCAGCAGTTTAAGCGGGATGGACACCGGGGAGCTGTTTTTT	CASSLSGMDTGELFF
TRBV6-6	-	-	TRBJ2-7	TGTGCCAGCAGTTACTCGCGGGGAAACCACGAGCAGTACTTC	CASSYSRGNHEQYF
TRBV20-1	medium-sized	TRBD2	TRBJ2-1	TGCAGTGCTAGGTCGGCGGGAGGGCTTAAGGAACAGTTCTTC	CSARSAGGLKEQFF
TRBV6-1	medium-sized	-	TRBJ2-3	TGTGCCAGCAGTGAAGGGGGAGTTCCGTCAGATACGCAGTATTTT	CASSEGGVPSDTQYF
TRBV6-2/TRBV6-3	few	TRBD1	TRBJ2-7	TGTGCCAGCAGCTTACAGGGGCAGAGCTACGAGCAGTACTTC	CASSLQGQSYEQYF
TRBV28	-	-	TRBJ2-1	TGTGCCAGCACCTCTGGGGGCAATGAGCAGTTCTTC	CASTSGGNEQFF
TRBV6-6	few	-	TRBJ2-7	TGTGCCAGCAGTTACGAAACTGGCGAGCAGTACTTC	CASSYETGEQYF
TRBV19	few	-	TRBJ2-7	TGTGCCAGTAGGGGGGACTCCTACGAGCAGTACTTC	CASRGDSYEQYF
TRBV28	few	TRBD1	TRBJ2-1	TGTGCCAGCAGTTTCTCAGGGGGAGATGAGCAGTTCTTC	CASSFSGGDEQFF
TRBV28	-	TRBD2	TRBJ2-7	TGTGCCAGCAGTTTAGAGCTAGCGGGGGAAGACTACGAGCAGTACTTC	CASSLELAGEDYEQYF
TRBV28	-	-	TRBJ2-5	TGTGCCAGCAGTTTACTTGGGGCAGGGGTGACCCAGTACTTC	CASSLLGAGVTQYF
TRBV19	-	TRBD2	TRBJ2-1	TGTGCCAGTAGTAGACTAGCGGGAGGTGGTGAGCAGTTCTTC	CASSRLAGGGEQFF
TRBV7-6	-	-	TRBJ1-5	TGTGCCAGCAGCCCTTGGGGGCCTCAGCCCCAGCATTTT	CASSPWGPQPQHF
TRBV6-1	-	TRBD1	TRBJ1-2	TGTGCCAGCAGTGACATACAGGGGAAGGATGGCTACACCTTC	CASSDIQGKDGYTF
TRBV5-1	-	TRBD2	TRBJ2-3	TGCGCCAGCAGCTTGCGGCCTAGCGGGAGCACAGATACGCAGTATTTT	CASSLRPSGSTDTQYF
TRBV25-1	-	TRBD2	TRBJ2-7	TGTGCCAGCAGTGGCTCGCTAGCGGTGGGAGACGAGCAGTACTTC	CASSGSLAVGDEQYF
TRBV24-1	-	-	TRBJ2-1	TGTGCCACCAGTGATTTCTTGAGGGGGAATGAGCAGTTCTTC	CATSDFLRGNEQFF
TRBV20-1	medium-sized	-	TRBJ1-2	TGCAGTGCTATCTCCTATCGGGGCTATGGCTACACCTTC	CSAISYRGYGYTF
TRBV5-8	medium-sized	-	TRBJ2-1	TGTGCCAGCAGCGAAGGTCCGGGAGAGGGGAATGAGCAGTTCTTC	CASSEGPGEGNEQFF
TRBV12-3/TRBV12-4	-	TRBD1	TRBJ2-7	TGTGCCAGCAGTAAAGGACAGGGTATGTACGAGCAGTACTTC	CASSKGQGMYEQYF
TRBV11-1	-	TRBD1	TRBJ1-1	TGTGCCAGCAGCCCAAGGACAGGCATGAACACTGAAGCTTTCTTT	CASSPRTGMNTEAFF
TRBV20-1	-	-	TRBJ2-7	TGCAGTGCTATCGTGAGAGAGCAGTACTTC	CSAIVREQYF
TRBV10-3	few	-	TRBJ2-3	TGTGCCATCAGTAGACCCAGTCCTAGCACAGATACGCAGTATTTT	CAISRPSPSTDTQYF
TRBV7-6	-	TRBD1	TRBJ1-2	TGTGCCAGCAGCCCCTCTTCCCGAAGGACAGGGGGCGCGGGAGACTATGGCTACACCTTC	CASSPSSRRTGGAGDYGYTF
TRBV7-8	medium-sized	-	TRBJ2-3	TGTGCCAGCAGCTTGCTAAATCGCCAGGGGAGTACAGATACGCAGTATTTT	CASSLLNRQGSTDTQYF
TRBV6-1	medium-sized	-	TRBJ2-7	TGTGCCAGCAGTCTGACCGGTGGGCCGTCCTACGAGCAGTACTTC	CASSLTGGPSYEQYF
TRBV6-1	medium-sized	-	TRBJ1-5	TGTGCCAGCAGTTGGAAGGGCCTTAGCAATCAGCCCCAGCATTTT	CASSWKGLSNQPQHF
TRBV19	medium-sized	-	TRBJ1-2	TGTGCCAGTAGTATGAGGCAGGGGCTCCTTAACGTATATGGCTACACCTTC	CASSMRQGLLNVYGYTF
TRBV28	-	-	TRBJ2-2	TGTGCCAGCAGTTTCTACGTACAGGGAAACACCGGGGAGCTGTTTTTT	CASSFYVQGNTGELFF
TRBV3-1	many	TRBD2	TRBJ2-7	TGTGCCAGCAGCCCCGGAGCGGGAGGGCCTCGCGAGCAGTACTTC	CASSPGAGGPREQYF
TRBV19	medium-sized	TRBD1	TRBJ2-7	TGTGCCAGTAGTATATACCCCTCCGGGACAGTCTCCTACGAGCAGTACTTC	CASSIYPSGTVSYEQYF
TRBV2	-	-	TRBJ2-2	TGTGCCAGCAGGATAAGTGGCGGTAGGGGCACCGGGGAGCTGTTTTTT	CASRISGGRGTGELFF
TRBV30	once	-	TRBJ1-6	TGTGCCTGGAGGGGCAGGACCTATAATTCACCCCTCCACTTT	CAWRGRTYNSPLHF
TRBV19	-	-	TRBJ1-5	TGTGCCAGTAGCATCCGACAGAACAATCAGCCCCAGCATTTT	CASSIRQNNQPQHF
TRBV28	-	-	TRBJ1-3	TGTGCCAGCACCATCCCTCCCGGGGGAGCCCTAGATTTT	CASTIPPGGALDF
TRBV7-9	many	-	TRBJ1-4	TGTGCCAGCAGTTTACGGGGGGCGAGTGAAAAACTGTTTTTT	CASSLRGASEKLFF
TRBV9	many	TRBD1	TRBJ1-2	TGTGCCAGCAGCCCGTATTTGGGACAGGGCTATGGCTACACCTTC	CASSPYLGQGYGYTF
TRBV28	-	TRBD1	TRBJ2-7	TGTGCCATTACGCCTCGTGGGACAGGGTCCAGCGAGCAGTACTTC	CAITPRGTGSSEQYF
TRBV11-3	-	-	TRBJ1-3	TGTGCCAGCAGCAAAAGACTACAGTCGTCTGGAAACACCATATATTTT	CASSKRLQSSGNTIYF